This T cell receptor (beta chain) stems from a study of metastatic and nonmetastatic thyroid tumors. Trimming at V came to 1 base and at J to 6 bases, leaving 2 bases not matched to a gene. Germline CDR1 is LNHNV and CDR2 is YYDKDF (reference sequence). This CDR3 has 14 amino acids. Every patient underwent thyroid surgery untreated. Via MiXCR, TCRdb re-called the PCR reads. Of 7,500 to 10,000 clones listed, approximately 11% were seen once; the top ten hold around 7.1%. This rearrangement joins TRBV15 to TRBJ1-5; TRBD1 aligns across 8 bases. This receptor was identified in a female donor with papillary thyroid cancer or a benign thyroid nodule (not recorded which). Some clones in this sample may be carry-over from other donors' samples. The sequenced material came from tumor tissue. CDR3 nucleotide sequence: TGTGCCACCAGCAGAGGACAGGGGACTCAGCCCCAGCATTTT. The encoded protein is CATSRGQGTQPQHF.